These 7 T cell receptor beta chains originate from one sample sequenced in a study. The repertoire was sequenced with immunoSEQ multiplex PCR; TCRdb's copy has only in-frame clones and lacks some. The table has under 65,000 clones, just over 90% seen once. Sequenced: PBMCs. The source of these receptors is a man aged 35-49 years with rheumatoid arthritis.

The chain employs TRBV11-2 and TRBJ2-5, with D possibly matching TRBD2 (6 bases). The length of the CDR3 is 13 residues. In germline, CDR1 is SGHAT, CDR2 FQNNGV. Trimming took 4 bases from V and 7 from J, leaving 13 bases between them. CDR3 sequence (DNA): TGTGCCAGCAGCTGGGGGGAGCGAGGGACCCAGTACTTC. This translates into CASSWGERGTQYF.

This chain joins TRBV2 and TRBJ2-1; TRBD1 might be the D (5 bases). V was cut by 5 bases and J by 6 bases, with 17 bases left in between. Germline V gene data show CDR1 as SNHLY and CDR2 as FYNNEI. The CDR3 spans 15 residues. Here the CDR3 reads CASSRMVGAFNEQFF. As DNA, the CDR3 is TGTGCCAGCAGTCGAATGGTAGGGGCCTTCAATGAGCAGTTCTTC.

The J gene is TRBJ2-1, the V gene TRBV9; D is uncertain. Trimming left V 4 bases short and J 0 bases short, with 8 bases between. Per the germline V gene, CDR1 is SGDLS and CDR2 is YYNGEE. The CDR3 is made up of 14 amino acids. The CDR3 DNA is TGTGCCAGCAGCACGGCGGCCTCCTACAATGAGCAGTTCTTC. This gives the protein CASSTAASYNEQFF.

The V call is TRBV27, the J call TRBJ2-5; D is unclear. Deletions cut 5 bases from V and 1 base from J, with 14 bases between. The CDR3 covers 15 residues. Germline CDR1 reads MNHEY; CDR2 reads SMNVEV (reference sequence). CDR3 amino acids: CASSPIQQSQETQYF. CDR3 DNA sequence: TGTGCCAGCAGTCCCATACAACAGAGCCAAGAGACCCAGTACTTC.

This chain links TRBV7-9 with TRBJ1-1; D ambiguous. This CDR3 is built from 15 residues. The germline V and J ends were trimmed by 5 bases and 0 bases, with 13 bases remaining between them. The germline V gene encodes CDR1 SEHNR and CDR2 FQNEAQ (reference sequence). The CDR3 sequence is CASSAGDTLNTEAFF. CDR3 in DNA: TGTGCCAGCAGCGCAGGAGACACCTTGAACACTGAAGCTTTCTTT. The variable domain in full, with the rest retrieved from reference TRBV7-9 and TRBJ1-1, is DTGVSQNPRHKITKRGQNVTFRCDPISEHNRLYWYRQTLGQGPEFLTYFQNEAQLEKSRLLSDRFSAERPKGSFSTLEIQRTEQGDSAMYLCASSAGDTLNTEAFFGQGTRLTVV.

The chain employs TRBV4-2 and TRBJ1-4; a possible D gene is TRBD1 (5 bases). Germline-derived CDR1 and CDR2 are LGHNA and YNFKEQ. The CDR3 loop spans 18 amino acids. Trimming removed 0 bases at V and 8 bases at J, with 22 bases between. This CDR3 reads CASSQDYKGQGGGEKLFF. The CDR3 coding sequence is TGTGCCAGCAGCCAAGATTATAAGGGCCAGGGAGGCGGAGAAAAACTGTTTTTT.

V is TRBV10-3 and J is TRBJ2-3; D might be TRBD1 (5 bases). The CDR3 covers 12 residues. V was pared by 10 bases and J by 2 bases, with 10 bases between. Per the germline V gene, CDR1 is ENHRY and CDR2 is SYGVKD. This CDR3 is CASQGNTDTQYF. The CDR3 nucleotides read TGTGCCAGCCAGGGTAACACAGATACGCAGTATTTT.